The sequence of this T cell receptor (beta chain) was determined in a study of T cell changes during pregnancy in multiple sclerosis. Assay used: immunoSEQ multiplex PCR; TCRdb lists only in-frame clones, some missing. The sample consists of 42,000 or so clones, about 90% of them appearing once. Between the trimmed V and J ends, which lost 4 bases and 2 bases, there was a span of 11 bases. CDR3 length: 14 amino acids. Germline values: CDR1 SGHRS, CDR2 YFSETQ. The clonotype comes from a female donor with multiple sclerosis, enrolled in a pregnancy study. The J gene is TRBJ2-3, the V gene TRBV5-1, with a tentative D call TRBD2 (6 bases). The sequencing used CD8+ T cells from peripheral blood mononuclear cells, collected in the first trimester of pregnancy. The chain's CDR3 is CASSPLADTDTQYF. Written as DNA, the CDR3 is TGCGCCAGCAGCCCACTAGCAGACACAGATACGCAGTATTTT.